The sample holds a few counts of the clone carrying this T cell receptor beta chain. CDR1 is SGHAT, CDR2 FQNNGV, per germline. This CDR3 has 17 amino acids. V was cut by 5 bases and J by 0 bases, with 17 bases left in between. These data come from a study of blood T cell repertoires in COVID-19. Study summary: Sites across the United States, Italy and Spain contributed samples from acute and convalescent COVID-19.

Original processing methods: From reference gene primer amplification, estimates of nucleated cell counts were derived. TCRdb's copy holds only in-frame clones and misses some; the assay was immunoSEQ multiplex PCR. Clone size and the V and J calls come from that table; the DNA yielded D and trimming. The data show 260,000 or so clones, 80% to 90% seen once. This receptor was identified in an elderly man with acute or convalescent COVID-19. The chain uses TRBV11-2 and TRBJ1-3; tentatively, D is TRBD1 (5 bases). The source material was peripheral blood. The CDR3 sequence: CASSPRNGANSGNTIYF. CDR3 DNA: TGTGCCAGCAGCCCCCGCAATGGGGCCAACTCTGGAAACACCATATATTTT.